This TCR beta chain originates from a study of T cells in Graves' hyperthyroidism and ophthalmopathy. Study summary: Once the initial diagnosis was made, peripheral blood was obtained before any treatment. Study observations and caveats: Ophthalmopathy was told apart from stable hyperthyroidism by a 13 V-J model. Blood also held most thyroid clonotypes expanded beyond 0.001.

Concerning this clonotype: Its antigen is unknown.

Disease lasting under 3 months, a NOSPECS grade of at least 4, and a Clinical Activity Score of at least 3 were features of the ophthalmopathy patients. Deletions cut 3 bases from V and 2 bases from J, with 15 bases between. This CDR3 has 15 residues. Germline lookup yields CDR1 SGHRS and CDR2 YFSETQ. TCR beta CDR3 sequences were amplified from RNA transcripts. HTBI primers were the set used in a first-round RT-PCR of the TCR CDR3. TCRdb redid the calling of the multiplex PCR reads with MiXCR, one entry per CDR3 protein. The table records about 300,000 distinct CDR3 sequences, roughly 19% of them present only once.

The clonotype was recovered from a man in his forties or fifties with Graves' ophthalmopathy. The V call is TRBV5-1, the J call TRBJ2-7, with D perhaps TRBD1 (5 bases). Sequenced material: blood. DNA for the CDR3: TGCGCCAGCAGCTACCAATCCGCAGGGACCTACGAGCAGTACTTC. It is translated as CASSYQSAGTYEQYF.